The rows below give T cell receptor beta chains drawn from one sample of a study of shared clonotypes between healthy human individuals. Some clones are missing from TCRdb's copy, which holds only in-frame ones; the method was immunoSEQ multiplex PCR. The repertoire has around 1.9 million clones, about 93% of them found once; the top ten carry about 1.8%. Material for sequencing was naive CD8+ T cells from PBMCs. These receptors were obtained from a man in his late teens or twenties in good health. Some clones in this sample may be carry-over from other donors' samples. The CDR3 runs from the conserved cysteine through the conserved F or W. A D gene is named only where the DNA matches it firmly. The listing skips clone size in some rows; elsewhere it reads once, few, many or a size class.

D gene: .
J gene: TRBJ2-7
V gene: TRBV6-6
clone size: .
CDR3 DNA: TGTGCCAGCAGTTACCTTCGACATGAGCAGTACTTC
CDR3 protein: CASSYLRHEQYF

D gene: .
J gene: TRBJ2-3
V gene: TRBV6-4
clone size: .
CDR3 DNA: TGTGCCAGCAGAGAGATACGAGGGACTTACACAAGCACAGATACGCAGTATTTT
CDR3 protein: CASREIRGTYTSTDTQYF

D gene: TRBD2
J gene: TRBJ2-3
V gene: TRBV5-1
clone size: .
CDR3 DNA: TGCGCCAGCAGCTACGGGGGAGGGGACACAGATACGCAGTATTTT
CDR3 protein: CASSYGGGDTDTQYF

D gene: TRBD1
J gene: TRBJ2-7
V gene: TRBV27
clone size: .
CDR3 DNA: TGTGCCAGCGGTAGAGTAGGGACAGGGGTATTCGAGCAGTACTTC
CDR3 protein: CASGRVGTGVFEQYF

D gene: .
J gene: TRBJ1-1
V gene: TRBV6-5
clone size: .
CDR3 DNA: TGTGCCAGCAGTTTACGGATAACAATGAACACTGAAGCTTTCTTT
CDR3 protein: CASSLRITMNTEAFF

D gene: TRBD2
J gene: TRBJ2-2
V gene: TRBV7-9
clone size: .
CDR3 DNA: TGTGCCAGCAGCTCGAGCGGGAGGGGCACCGGGGAGCTGTTTTTT
CDR3 protein: CASSSSGRGTGELFF

D gene: .
J gene: TRBJ1-1
V gene: TRBV7-9
clone size: .
CDR3 DNA: TGTGCCAGCAGCGACCCGTTGGACACTGAAGCTTTCTTT
CDR3 protein: CASSDPLDTEAFF

D gene: .
J gene: TRBJ2-7
V gene: TRBV27
clone size: .
CDR3 DNA: TGTGCCAGCAGTCTCGGGCCCGGACCCTACGAGCAGTACTTC
CDR3 protein: CASSLGPGPYEQYF

D gene: .
J gene: TRBJ2-1
V gene: TRBV5-1
clone size: .
CDR3 DNA: TGCGCCAGCAGCTTGGATCGCGGAACCTACAATGAGCAGTTCTTC
CDR3 protein: CASSLDRGTYNEQFF

D gene: TRBD2
J gene: TRBJ2-1
V gene: TRBV7-3
clone size: few
CDR3 DNA: TGTGCCAGCAGCTTAACCGGGGGGTCTTACAATGAGCAGTTCTTC
CDR3 protein: CASSLTGGSYNEQFF

D gene: .
J gene: TRBJ1-3
V gene: TRBV7-9
clone size: .
CDR3 DNA: TGTGCCAGCAGCAAACAAGGGTTTGGAAACACCATATATTTT
CDR3 protein: CASSKQGFGNTIYF

D gene: .
J gene: TRBJ2-7
V gene: TRBV9
clone size: .
CDR3 DNA: TGTGCCAGCAGCGTAGGTAGTAGCGTCTACGAGCAGTACTTC
CDR3 protein: CASSVGSSVYEQYF

D gene: TRBD1
J gene: TRBJ1-5
V gene: TRBV7-9
clone size: few
CDR3 DNA: TGTGCCAGCAGCCCTCGAGGACAGGGTAGGGCTGGGCCCCAGCATTTT
CDR3 protein: CASSPRGQGRAGPQHF

D gene: .
J gene: TRBJ2-3
V gene: TRBV19
clone size: .
CDR3 DNA: TGTGCCAGTAGTATATCGGTCCTAGCCACCACAGATACGCAGTATTTT
CDR3 protein: CASSISVLATTDTQYF

D gene: TRBD2
J gene: TRBJ2-3
V gene: TRBV7-6
clone size: .
CDR3 DNA: TGTGCCAGCAGCTTAGCTGCGGGAGGAACGGATACGCAGTATTTT
CDR3 protein: CASSLAAGGTDTQYF

D gene: .
J gene: TRBJ2-3
V gene: TRBV27
clone size: .
CDR3 DNA: TGTGCCAGCAGTTCCCGCGGACAGTTCACAGATACGCAGTATTTT
CDR3 protein: CASSSRGQFTDTQYF

D gene: .
J gene: TRBJ1-4
V gene: TRBV4-1
clone size: .
CDR3 DNA: TGCGCCAGCAGCCAAGATTCGGCAGGGGTAGTTGAAAAACTGTTTTTT
CDR3 protein: CASSQDSAGVVEKLFF

D gene: .
J gene: TRBJ1-4
V gene: TRBV25-1
clone size: .
CDR3 DNA: TGTGCCAGCGGGACGAGGTCGACCTTTAATGAAAAACTGTTTTTT
CDR3 protein: CASGTRSTFNEKLFF

D gene: .
J gene: TRBJ2-1
V gene: TRBV7-2
clone size: .
CDR3 DNA: TGTGCCAGCAGCGGTTTACTAGGTGGGGAGTGGAATGAGCAGTTCTTC
CDR3 protein: CASSGLLGGEWNEQFF

D gene: .
J gene: TRBJ2-1
V gene: TRBV19
clone size: .
CDR3 DNA: TGTGCCAGTAACATAGGGAAGAGCTCCTACAATGAGCAGTTCTTC
CDR3 protein: CASNIGKSSYNEQFF

D gene: .
J gene: TRBJ1-1
V gene: TRBV28
clone size: .
CDR3 DNA: TGTGCCAGCAGTGTCCAGCGTGAAGCTTTCTTT
CDR3 protein: CASSVQREAFF

D gene: .
J gene: TRBJ1-2
V gene: TRBV5-1
clone size: few
CDR3 DNA: TGCGCCAGCAGCTTGGATCCAGGCAGCTATGGCTACACCTTC
CDR3 protein: CASSLDPGSYGYTF

D gene: .
J gene: TRBJ1-4
V gene: TRBV27
clone size: .
CDR3 DNA: TGTGCCAGCAGTTTATCGGCCGGGGGTGCGGAAAAACTGTTTTTT
CDR3 protein: CASSLSAGGAEKLFF

D gene: .
J gene: TRBJ2-1
V gene: TRBV6-1
clone size: once
CDR3 DNA: TGTGCCAGCAGTGTAAACAGGGCCACCTACAATGAGCAGTTCTTC
CDR3 protein: CASSVNRATYNEQFF

D gene: TRBD1
J gene: TRBJ2-1
V gene: TRBV2
clone size: .
CDR3 DNA: TGTGCCAGCAGAACCCGGGACAGGGTCCAGGGTAGCTCCTACAATGAGCAGTTCTTC
CDR3 protein: CASRTRDRVQGSSYNEQFF

D gene: .
J gene: TRBJ1-1
V gene: TRBV9
clone size: .
CDR3 DNA: TGTGCCAGCAGCCCCGAGGGGGGATACACTGAAGCTTTCTTT
CDR3 protein: CASSPEGGYTEAFF

D gene: TRBD2
J gene: TRBJ2-3
V gene: TRBV7-8
clone size: .
CDR3 DNA: TGTGCCAGCAGCTTAGTACTAGCGGAAAAATCCACTAGCACAGATACGCAGTATTTT
CDR3 protein: CASSLVLAEKSTSTDTQYF

D gene: .
J gene: TRBJ1-4
V gene: TRBV6-5
clone size: .
CDR3 DNA: TGTGCCAGCAGCCCAGGGGTCCGGGAAAAACTGTTTTTT
CDR3 protein: CASSPGVREKLFF

D gene: .
J gene: TRBJ2-7
V gene: TRBV6-1
clone size: once
CDR3 DNA: TGTGCCAGCAGTGAGGTCGAGTCGTCCGAAGCCTACGAGCAGTACTTC
CDR3 protein: CASSEVESSEAYEQYF

D gene: .
J gene: TRBJ2-7
V gene: TRBV7-9
clone size: once
CDR3 DNA: TGTGCCAGCAGCTTCCCCCGCGCGGGACAAACCGACTACGAGCAGTACTTC
CDR3 protein: CASSFPRAGQTDYEQYF

D gene: .
J gene: TRBJ2-2
V gene: TRBV7-8
clone size: .
CDR3 DNA: TGTGCCAGCAGCCTAGCCCCCGGGGAGCTGTTTTTT
CDR3 protein: CASSLAPGELFF

D gene: .
J gene: TRBJ1-2
V gene: TRBV9
clone size: .
CDR3 DNA: TGTGCCAGCAGCGAGGGGGGAAGGCAGGCCCCGGGGAACTATGGCTACACCTTC
CDR3 protein: CASSEGGRQAPGNYGYTF

D gene: .
J gene: TRBJ1-4
V gene: TRBV6-6
clone size: once
CDR3 DNA: TGTGCCAGCAGTCCCCGGGACACGAATGAAAAACTGTTTTTT
CDR3 protein: CASSPRDTNEKLFF

D gene: TRBD2
J gene: TRBJ2-7
V gene: TRBV6-1
clone size: .
CDR3 DNA: TGTGCCAGCAGTGAACGGGGGGTTATGGAGACACGAATCTACGAGCAGTACTTC
CDR3 protein: CASSERGVMETRIYEQYF

D gene: .
J gene: TRBJ2-4
V gene: TRBV28
clone size: .
CDR3 DNA: TGTGCCAGCAGTGAGGGGACTGAACTAGCCAAAAACATTCAGTACTTC
CDR3 protein: CASSEGTELAKNIQYF

D gene: TRBD1
J gene: TRBJ2-2
V gene: TRBV19
clone size: .
CDR3 DNA: TGTGCCATCTCGGACAGGGAGAACACCGGGGAGCTGTTTTTT
CDR3 protein: CAISDRENTGELFF

D gene: .
J gene: TRBJ2-7
V gene: TRBV29-1
clone size: .
CDR3 DNA: TGCAGCGTTGCCCCCGCCAGTGGCGCCTACGAGCAGTACTTC
CDR3 protein: CSVAPASGAYEQYF

D gene: TRBD2
J gene: TRBJ2-7
V gene: TRBV27
clone size: .
CDR3 DNA: TGTGCCAGCAGTTTGATTACTAGCGGGAGTATCCACGAGCAGTACTTC
CDR3 protein: CASSLITSGSIHEQYF

D gene: .
J gene: TRBJ2-2
V gene: TRBV7-9
clone size: few
CDR3 DNA: TGTGCCAGCAGCTCGGCGGGGCCTACCGGGGAGCTGTTTTTT
CDR3 protein: CASSSAGPTGELFF

D gene: .
J gene: TRBJ2-1
V gene: TRBV7-9
clone size: .
CDR3 DNA: TGTGCCAGCAGCTTAGAAATTAACAAGCCCTACAATGAGCAGTTCTTC
CDR3 protein: CASSLEINKPYNEQFF

D gene: TRBD1
J gene: TRBJ2-7
V gene: TRBV9
clone size: .
CDR3 DNA: TGTGCCAGCAGCGCCAACCGGGACAGGGGGACCTACGAGCAGTACTTC
CDR3 protein: CASSANRDRGTYEQYF

D gene: .
J gene: TRBJ1-1
V gene: TRBV27
clone size: .
CDR3 DNA: TGTGCCAGCAGCCTGACAGGCTACGGCACTGAAGCTTTCTTT
CDR3 protein: CASSLTGYGTEAFF

D gene: TRBD1
J gene: TRBJ1-2
V gene: TRBV9
clone size: .
CDR3 DNA: TGTGCCAGCAGCGTAGGATTGGGGACAGGGGATAACTATGGCTACACCTTC
CDR3 protein: CASSVGLGTGDNYGYTF

D gene: TRBD2
J gene: TRBJ2-4
V gene: TRBV10-3
clone size: .
CDR3 DNA: TGTGCCATCAGTGCCGGACTAGCGGGGGTAGCCAAAAACATTCAGTACTTC
CDR3 protein: CAISAGLAGVAKNIQYF

D gene: .
J gene: TRBJ2-7
V gene: TRBV7-9
clone size: .
CDR3 DNA: TGTGCCAGCAGCTCCCGACTGGGGGGCATATTCCACGAGCAGTACTTC
CDR3 protein: CASSSRLGGIFHEQYF

D gene: .
J gene: TRBJ2-7
V gene: TRBV30
clone size: .
CDR3 DNA: TGTGCCTGGAGTTACGGTTCCGACGAGCAGTACTTC
CDR3 protein: CAWSYGSDEQYF

D gene: .
J gene: TRBJ1-5
V gene: TRBV4-1
clone size: .
CDR3 DNA: TGCGCCAGCAGCCAAGGTGCATACGATAGCAATCAGCCCCAGCATTTT
CDR3 protein: CASSQGAYDSNQPQHF

D gene: TRBD1
J gene: TRBJ2-1
V gene: TRBV7-3
clone size: .
CDR3 DNA: TGTGCCAGCAGCTTAACACAGGGGGCCTTCAATGAGCAGTTCTTC
CDR3 protein: CASSLTQGAFNEQFF

D gene: .
J gene: TRBJ2-1
V gene: TRBV15
clone size: .
CDR3 DNA: TGTGCCACCAGCGGGGCAGGTGACGATGAGCAGTTCTTC
CDR3 protein: CATSGAGDDEQFF

D gene: TRBD1
J gene: TRBJ1-2
V gene: TRBV9
clone size: .
CDR3 DNA: TGTGCCAGCAGCGTAGGCGCAGGGGGTTTATATGGCTACACCTTC
CDR3 protein: CASSVGAGGLYGYTF

D gene: .
J gene: TRBJ1-1
V gene: TRBV13
clone size: .
CDR3 DNA: TGTGCCAGCACGAGGGGCGTAGATACTGAAGCTTTCTTT
CDR3 protein: CASTRGVDTEAFF

D gene: .
J gene: TRBJ2-5
V gene: TRBV2
clone size: .
CDR3 DNA: TGTGCCAGCAGGGGGCGGGACACCCCTGGGGAGACCCAGTACTTC
CDR3 protein: CASRGRDTPGETQYF

D gene: .
J gene: TRBJ1-1
V gene: TRBV11-2
clone size: .
CDR3 DNA: TGTGCCAGCAGCCCGGGCTGGGGGGGGGACACTGAAGCTTTCTTT
CDR3 protein: CASSPGWGGDTEAFF

D gene: .
J gene: TRBJ2-5
V gene: TRBV25-1
clone size: .
CDR3 DNA: TGTGCCAGCAGTGAATGGGGCGGAAAGACCCAGTACTTC
CDR3 protein: CASSEWGGKTQYF